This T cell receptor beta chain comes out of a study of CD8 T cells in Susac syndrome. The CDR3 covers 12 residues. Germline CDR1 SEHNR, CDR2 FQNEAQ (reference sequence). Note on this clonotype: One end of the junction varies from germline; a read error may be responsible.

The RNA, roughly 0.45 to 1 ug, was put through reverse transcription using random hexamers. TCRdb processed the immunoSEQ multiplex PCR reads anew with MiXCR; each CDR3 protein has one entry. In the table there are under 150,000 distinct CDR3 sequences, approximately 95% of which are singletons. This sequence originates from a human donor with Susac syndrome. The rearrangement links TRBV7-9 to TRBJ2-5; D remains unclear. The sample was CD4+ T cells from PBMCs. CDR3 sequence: CASSLDGATQYF. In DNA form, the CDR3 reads TGTGCCAGCAGTTTAGACGGCGCGACCCAGTACTTC. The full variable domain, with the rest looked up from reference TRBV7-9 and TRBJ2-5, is DTGVSQNPRHKITKRGQNVTFRCDPISEHNRLYWYRQTLGQGPEFLTYFQNEAQLEKSRLLSDRFSAERPKGSFSTLEIQRTEQGDSAMYLCASSLDGATQYFGPGTRLLVL.